This TCR beta chain was sequenced in a study of T cells after yellow fever vaccination. Via MiXCR, TCRdb re-called the 5' RACE reads, giving one row per CDR3 protein. Here the sample spans a few hundred thousand distinct CDR3 sequences, 17% being singletons. CDR3 length: 15 residues. The germline V gene encodes CDR1 MNHEY and CDR2 SMNVEV (reference sequence). Trimming removed 5 bases from V and 7 bases from J; junction bases left unmatched: 9. The chain uses TRBV27 and TRBJ2-2; 8 bases agree with TRBD2. The TCR was taken from a man aged 18 to 30 who received the YFV17D yellow fever vaccine. The sequencing used PBMCs, collected 5 to 6 days after the first yellow fever vaccination. CDR3 sequence reads: CASSPSGGYFGELFF. Written as DNA, the CDR3 is TGTGCCAGCAGTCCAAGCGGGGGTTACTTCGGGGAGCTGTTTTTT.